A single sample is the source of the 15 T cell receptor beta chains below, sequenced in a study of CD8 T cells in ankylosing spondylitis (dated by TCRdb to about 2017). The library was prepared using 5' RACE. The listed sequencing device is Illumina HiSeq 2500. TCRdb reprocessed the public reads (quality trimming at Q25 with fastp, clone calling with MiXCR) and kept in-frame beta chains. For every CDR3 protein sequence, its rows merge into one entry that carries the most common genes and DNA. The sample table records 150,000 to 250,000 distinct CDR3 sequences; 9.5% to 15% of these occur just once. The ten biggest clones cover about 17% of the sample. Sequenced: blood, either unsorted or a sorted T cell fraction (not recorded which). Source of these receptors: a male donor with ankylosing spondylitis or in good health (not recorded which).

This clonotype was observed a handful of times. V usage is TRBV5-1 and J usage is TRBJ2-4; D might be TRBD1 (5 bases). Trimming shortened V by 0 bases and J by 0 bases, and 13 bases separated the two germline ends. The CDR3 extends over 17 amino acids. Germline V gene data show CDR1 as SGHRS and CDR2 as YFSETQ. In nucleotides, the CDR3 is TGCGCCAGCAGCTTGGGTTATGGGGCCCTAGCCAAAAACATTCAGTACTTC. Protein: CASSLGYGALAKNIQYF.

The CDR3 nucleotides read TGTGCCAGCAGTGATTCGGGGCAGGGATTGGACGAGCAGTACTTC. Protein sequence: CASSDSGQGLDEQYF. This rearrangement joins TRBV2 to TRBJ2-7; D may match TRBD1 or TRBD2 (5 bases each). With 3 bases removed from V and 5 bases from J, the gap between germline ends came to 17 bases. This CDR3 contains 15 residues. Germline values: CDR1 SNHLY, CDR2 FYNNEI.

V is TRBV6-6 and J is TRBJ1-1, with unresolved D. Germline loops: CDR1 MNHNY, CDR2 SVGAGI (reference sequence). The V gene lost 7 bases and the J gene lost 4 bases, with 10 bases spanning the gap. The CDR3 extends over 12 amino acids. The CDR3 region is CASKGMGTEAFF. CDR3 nucleotide sequence: TGTGCCAGCAAAGGGATGGGCACTGAAGCTTTCTTT.

Only a few counts were recorded for this clonotype. V usage is TRBV3-1 and J usage is TRBJ2-1, with D perhaps TRBD1 (5 bases). The germline V gene encodes CDR1 LGHDT and CDR2 YNNKEL (reference sequence). There are 16 residues in the CDR3. Trimming removed 4 bases from V and 0 bases from J, with 13 bases in between. CDR3 sequence reads: CASSLPRVSSYNEQFF. CDR3 nucleotides: TGTGCCAGCAGCCTACCCAGGGTAAGCTCCTACAATGAGCAGTTCTTC.

The V call is TRBV10-2, the J call TRBJ2-1, with 9 positions matching TRBD2. This CDR3 is 17 amino acids long. Germline CDR1 WSHSY, CDR2 SAAADI. Trimming cost V 5 bases and J 0 bases; bases outside gene matches: 8. CDR3 nucleotides: TGCGCCAGCAGTACCGGGACTAGCACTTTCTCCTACAATGAGCAGTTCTTC. Translation: CASSTGTSTFSYNEQFF.

The chain has TRBV20-1 and TRBJ2-7; D possibly uses TRBD1 or TRBD2 (5 bases each). V lost 0 bases and J lost 3, with 9 bases in between. CDR1 DFQATT and CDR2 SNEGSKA come from the germline V gene (reference sequence). CDR3 length equals 13 residues. Here the CDR3 reads CSARERGGYEQYF. Written as DNA, the CDR3 is TGCAGTGCTAGAGAACGGGGCGGCTACGAGCAGTACTTC.

This clonotype has only a few counts. The chain has TRBV19 and TRBJ1-2, with 12 bases aligning to TRBD1. The CDR3 extends over 19 amino acids. The junction had 12 bases not matched to a gene; V was cut back by 1 base and J by 3 bases. The V gene's germline CDR1 is LNHDA and CDR2 SQIVND (reference sequence). This CDR3 reads CASSIASAGTGGLDYGYTF. CDR3 nucleotides: TGTGCCAGTAGTATAGCCTCCGCGGGGACAGGGGGCCTGGACTATGGCTACACCTTC.

The chain couples TRBV4-1 to TRBJ2-7; D uncertain. This CDR3 contains 15 residues. Trimming left V 6 bases short and J 5 bases short, with 20 bases between. Per the germline V gene, CDR1 is MGHRA and CDR2 is YSYEKL. The CDR3 coding sequence is TGCGCCAGCAGTCTAAGACGGGTCGCCCGCCACGAGCAGTACTTC. It yields the protein CASSLRRVARHEQYF.

Many counts were recorded for this clonotype. The J gene is TRBJ2-7, the V gene TRBV4-1, with D perhaps given as TRBD1 or TRBD2 (5 bases each). The CDR3 loop spans 19 amino acids. The V gene's germline CDR1 is MGHRA and CDR2 YSYEKL. The ends were cut back, 3 bases at V and 0 bases at J, with 24 bases in the middle. The CDR3 nucleotides are TGCGCCAGCAGCCAGTTCACGGGGCAGGGAAATGCCAACTCCTACGAGCAGTACTTC. Translated, it gives CASSQFTGQGNANSYEQYF.

The V gene is TRBV9, the J gene TRBJ1-1, with D unclear. The V gene's germline CDR1 is SGDLS and CDR2 YYNGEE. V gave up 0 bases and J gave up 11 bases, with 14 bases separating them. This CDR3 has 13 amino acids. The CDR3 region is CASSVANGPRAFF. The DNA for the CDR3 is TGTGCCAGCAGCGTAGCTAATGGCCCCCGGGCTTTCTTT.

This clonotype was detected only a few times. The V and J genes are TRBV5-1 and TRBJ2-1; D tentatively fits TRBD1 or TRBD2 (6 bases each). The germline gives CDR1 SGHRS, CDR2 YFSETQ. Trimming removed 0 bases at V and 5 bases at J, with 15 bases between. The CDR3 has 16 amino acids. The CDR3 nucleotides are TGCGCCAGCAGCTTGGTAAGGGGGGCGGCCAACAATGAGCAGTTCTTC. It is translated as CASSLVRGAANNEQFF.

The chain carries TRBV29-1 and TRBJ1-2, with a tentative D call TRBD1 (5 bases). This CDR3 has 14 residues. The ends were cut back, 1 base at V and 4 bases at J, with 13 bases in the middle. Per the germline V gene, CDR1 is SQVTM and CDR2 is ANQGSEA. CDR3 sequence reads: CSVEAIGAGYGYTF. CDR3 nucleotides: TGCAGCGTTGAAGCCATAGGGGCGGGCTATGGCTACACCTTC. Using reference TRBV29-1 and TRBJ1-2 for the parts outside the CDR3, the full variable domain is SAVISQKPSRDICQRGTSLTIQCQVDSQVTMMFWYRQQPGQSLTLIATANQGSEATYESGFVIDKFPISRPNLTFSTLTVSNMSPEDSSIYLCSVEAIGAGYGYTFGSGTRLTVV.

V is TRBV7-6 and J is TRBJ2-7, with 9 bases fitting TRBD1. J was trimmed by 0 bases and V by 5 bases; bases with no gene match: 8. CDR1 SGHVS and CDR2 FNYEAQ come from the germline V gene. The CDR3 runs to 16 residues. The DNA of the CDR3 is TGTGCCAGCAGCCCTTCGACAGGGGGGACCTCCTACGAGCAGTACTTC. Protein: CASSPSTGGTSYEQYF.

This clonotype was detected a few times. This CDR3 reads CASSLDWDTNYGYTF. The CDR3 nucleotides read TGTGCCAGCAGCTTAGACTGGGACACTAACTATGGCTACACCTTC. V gene TRBV11-2 combines with J gene TRBJ1-2; possibly TRBD1 for D (6 bases). Per the germline V gene, CDR1 is SGHAT and CDR2 is FQNNGV. The V end lost 0 bases, the J end lost 0 bases, and 8 bases lay between the germline ends. The CDR3 runs 15 residues. The full variable domain, in which reference TRBV11-2 and TRBJ1-2 provide the parts outside the CDR3, is EAGVAQSPRYKIIEKRQSVAFWCNPISGHATLYWYQQILGQGPKLLIQFQNNGVVDDSQLPKDRFSAERLKGVDSTLKIQPAKLEDSAVYLCASSLDWDTNYGYTFGSGTRLTVV.

The table lists this clonotype with a few counts. The V gene is TRBV4-2, the J gene TRBJ2-2; TRBD2 agrees at 7 bases. Germline V gene sequence: CDR1 LGHNA, CDR2 YNFKEQ. V shed 0 bases and J 6 bases; nucleotides not matched to a gene: 10. This CDR3 has 17 residues. The chain's CDR3 is CASSQDIPGGPPGELFF. CDR3 nucleotides: TGTGCCAGCAGCCAAGATATTCCGGGGGGTCCCCCCGGGGAGCTGTTTTTT.